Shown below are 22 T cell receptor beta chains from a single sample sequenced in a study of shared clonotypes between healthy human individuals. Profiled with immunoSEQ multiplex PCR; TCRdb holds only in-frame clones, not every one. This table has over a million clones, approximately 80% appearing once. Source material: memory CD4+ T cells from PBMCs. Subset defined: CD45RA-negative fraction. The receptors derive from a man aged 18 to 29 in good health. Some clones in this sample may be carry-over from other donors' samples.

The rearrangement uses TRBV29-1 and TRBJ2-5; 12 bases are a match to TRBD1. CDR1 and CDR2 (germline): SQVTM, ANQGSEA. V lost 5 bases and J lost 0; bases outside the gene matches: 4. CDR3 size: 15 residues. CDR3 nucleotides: TGCAGCGTTCTTGGGACAGGGGGCCACCAAGAGACCCAGTACTTC. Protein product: CSVLGTGGHQETQYF.

CDR3 nucleotide sequence: TGTGCCAGCAGCTTAACAGGTTCAGGGACTGAAGCTTTCTTT. Its protein product is CASSLTGSGTEAFF. V usage is TRBV7-3 and J usage is TRBJ1-1; D is possibly TRBD1 (5 bases). Germline loops: CDR1 SGHTA, CDR2 FQGTGA. There are 14 residues in the CDR3. Trimming pared 0 bases from V and 5 bases from J, leaving 10 bases between.

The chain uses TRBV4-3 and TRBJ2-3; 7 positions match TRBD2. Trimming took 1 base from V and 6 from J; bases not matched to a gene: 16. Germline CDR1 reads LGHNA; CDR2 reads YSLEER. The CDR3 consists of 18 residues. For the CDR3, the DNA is TGCGCCAGCAGCCAAGTATTCCCGGGCGCGGGAGTGGCGGATACGCAGTATTTT. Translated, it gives CASSQVFPGAGVADTQYF.

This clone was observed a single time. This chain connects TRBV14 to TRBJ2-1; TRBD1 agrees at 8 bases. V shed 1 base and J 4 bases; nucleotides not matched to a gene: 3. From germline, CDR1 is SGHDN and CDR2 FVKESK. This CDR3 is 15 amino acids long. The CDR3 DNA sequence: TGTGCCAGCAGCCAAGGGCAGGGGGCGTACAATGAGCAGTTCTTC. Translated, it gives CASSQGQGAYNEQFF.

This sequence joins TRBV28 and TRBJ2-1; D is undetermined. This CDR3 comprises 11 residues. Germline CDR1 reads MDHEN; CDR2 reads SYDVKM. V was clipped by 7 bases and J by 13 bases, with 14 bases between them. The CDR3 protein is CASTITVTQFF. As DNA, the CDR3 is TGTGCCAGCACCATAACAGTAACACAGTTCTTC.

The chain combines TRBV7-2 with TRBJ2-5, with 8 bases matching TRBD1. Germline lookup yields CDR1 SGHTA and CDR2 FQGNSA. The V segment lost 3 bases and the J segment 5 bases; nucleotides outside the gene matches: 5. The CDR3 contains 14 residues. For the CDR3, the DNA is TGTGCCAGCAGCTTCCAGGGGGCTATTGAGACCCAGTACTTC. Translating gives CASSFQGAIETQYF. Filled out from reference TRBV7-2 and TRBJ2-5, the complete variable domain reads GAGVSQSPSNKVTEKGKDVELRCDPISGHTALYWYRQSLGQGLEFLIYFQGNSAPDKSGLPSDRFSAERTGGSVSTLTIQRTQQEDSAVYLCASSFQGAIETQYFGPGTRLLVL.

CDR3 nucleotide sequence: TGTGCCAGCAGCTTGAACTTTGCGGGAGTCCCCTACAATGAGCAGTTCTTC. This gives the protein CASSLNFAGVPYNEQFF. The chain has TRBV7-8 and TRBJ2-1; 7 bases are a match to TRBD2. V was pared by 3 bases and J by 2 bases, with 10 bases of the junction left unmatched. Germline V gene lookup returns CDR1 SGHVS and CDR2 FQNEAQ. The CDR3 length is 17 residues.

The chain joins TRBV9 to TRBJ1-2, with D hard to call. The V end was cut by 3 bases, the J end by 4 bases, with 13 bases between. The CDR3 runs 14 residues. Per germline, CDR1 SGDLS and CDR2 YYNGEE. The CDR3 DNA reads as TGTGCCAGCAGCGGCTCCACAAGGGCCTATGGCTACACCTTC. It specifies CASSGSTRAYGYTF.

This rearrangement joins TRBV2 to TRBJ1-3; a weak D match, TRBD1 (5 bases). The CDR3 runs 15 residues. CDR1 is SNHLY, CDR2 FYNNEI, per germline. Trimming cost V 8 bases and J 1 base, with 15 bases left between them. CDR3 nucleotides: TGTGCCAGCGGGCGGGAAGGGGCGTCTGGAAACACCATATATTTT. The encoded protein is CASGREGASGNTIYF.

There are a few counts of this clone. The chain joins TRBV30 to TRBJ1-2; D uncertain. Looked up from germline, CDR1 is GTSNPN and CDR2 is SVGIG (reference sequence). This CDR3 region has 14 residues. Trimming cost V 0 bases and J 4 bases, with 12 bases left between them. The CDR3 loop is CAWSVGVTFYGYTF. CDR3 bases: TGTGCCTGGAGTGTTGGGGTGACGTTCTATGGCTACACCTTC.

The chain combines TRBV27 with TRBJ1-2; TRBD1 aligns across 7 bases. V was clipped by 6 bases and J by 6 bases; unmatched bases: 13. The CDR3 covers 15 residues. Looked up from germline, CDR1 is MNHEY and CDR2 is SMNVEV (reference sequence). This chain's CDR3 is CASRPPGGLRDGYTF. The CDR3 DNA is TGTGCCAGCAGACCACCAGGGGGGCTAAGAGATGGCTACACCTTC.

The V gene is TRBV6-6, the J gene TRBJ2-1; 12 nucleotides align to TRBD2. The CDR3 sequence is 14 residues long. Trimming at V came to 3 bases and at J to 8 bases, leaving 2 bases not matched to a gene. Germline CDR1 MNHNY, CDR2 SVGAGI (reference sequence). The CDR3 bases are TGTGCCAGCAGTTATACTAGCGGGAGGCATGAGCAGTTCTTC. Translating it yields CASSYTSGRHEQFF.

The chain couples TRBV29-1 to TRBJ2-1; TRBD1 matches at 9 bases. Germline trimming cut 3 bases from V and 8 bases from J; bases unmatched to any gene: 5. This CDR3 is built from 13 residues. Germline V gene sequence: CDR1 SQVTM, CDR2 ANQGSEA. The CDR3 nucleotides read TGCAGCGTTGATCGGGACAGGGACTATGAGCAGTTCTTC. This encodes CSVDRDRDYEQFF.

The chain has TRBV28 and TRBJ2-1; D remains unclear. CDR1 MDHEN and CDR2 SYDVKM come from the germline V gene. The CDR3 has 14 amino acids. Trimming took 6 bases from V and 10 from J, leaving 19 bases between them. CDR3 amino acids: CASSPPWPIEEQFF. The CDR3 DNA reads TGTGCCAGCAGCCCCCCGTGGCCCATCGAAGAGCAGTTCTTC. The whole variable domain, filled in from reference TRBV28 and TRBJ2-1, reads DVKVTQSSRYLVKRTGEKVFLECVQDMDHENMFWYRQDPGLGLRLIYFSYDVKMKEKGDIPEGYSVSREKKERFSLILESASTNQTSMYLCASSPPWPIEEQFFGPGTRLTVL.

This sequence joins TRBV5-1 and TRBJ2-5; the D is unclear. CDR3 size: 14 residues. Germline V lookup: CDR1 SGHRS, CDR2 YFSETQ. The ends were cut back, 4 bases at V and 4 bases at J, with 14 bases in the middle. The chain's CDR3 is CASSPGPGSETQYF. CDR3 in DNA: TGCGCCAGCAGCCCCGGGCCCGGTTCAGAGACCCAGTACTTC.

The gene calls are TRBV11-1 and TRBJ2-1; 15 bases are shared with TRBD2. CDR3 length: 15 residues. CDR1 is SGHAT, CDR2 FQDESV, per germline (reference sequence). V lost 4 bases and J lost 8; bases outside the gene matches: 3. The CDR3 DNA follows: TGTGCCAGCAGCTCCCGGACTAGCGGGAGGGATGAGCAGTTCTTC. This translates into CASSSRTSGRDEQFF. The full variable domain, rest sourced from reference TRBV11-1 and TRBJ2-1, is EAEVAQSPRYKITEKSQAVAFWCDPISGHATLYWYRQILGQGPELLVQFQDESVVDDSQLPKDRFSAERLKGVDSTLKIQPAELGDSAMYLCASSSRTSGRDEQFFGPGTRLTVL.

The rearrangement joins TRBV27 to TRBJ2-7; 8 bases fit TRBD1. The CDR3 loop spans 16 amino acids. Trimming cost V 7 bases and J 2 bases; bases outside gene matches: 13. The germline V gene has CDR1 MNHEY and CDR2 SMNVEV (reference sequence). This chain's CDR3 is CASNPGTGRATYEQYF. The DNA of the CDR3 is TGTGCCAGCAACCCCGGGACAGGTCGAGCCACCTACGAGCAGTACTTC.

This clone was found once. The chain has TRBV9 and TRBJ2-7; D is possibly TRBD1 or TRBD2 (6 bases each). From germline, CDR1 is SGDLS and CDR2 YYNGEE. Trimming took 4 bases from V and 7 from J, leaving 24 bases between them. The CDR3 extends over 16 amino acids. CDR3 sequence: CASSPGEARGPEEQYF. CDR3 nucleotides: TGTGCCAGCAGCCCAGGGGAGGCAAGGGGCCCTGAAGAGCAGTACTTC.

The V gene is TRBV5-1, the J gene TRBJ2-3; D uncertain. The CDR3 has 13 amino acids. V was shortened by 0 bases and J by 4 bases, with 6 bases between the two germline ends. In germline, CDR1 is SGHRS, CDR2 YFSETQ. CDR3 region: CASSLAFADTQYF. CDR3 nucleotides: TGCGCCAGCAGCTTGGCCTTCGCAGATACGCAGTATTTT.

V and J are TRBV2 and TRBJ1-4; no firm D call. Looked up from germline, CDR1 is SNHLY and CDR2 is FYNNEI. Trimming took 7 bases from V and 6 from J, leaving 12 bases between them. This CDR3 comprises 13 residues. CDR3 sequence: CASTRQRDEKLFF. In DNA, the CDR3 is TGTGCCAGCACTAGGCAGAGGGATGAAAAACTGTTTTTT.

The chain's CDR3 is CASSSHLAGDGTDTQYF. For the CDR3, the DNA is TGCGCCAGCAGCTCCCACCTAGCGGGAGATGGCACAGATACGCAGTATTTT. The chain is built from TRBV5-1 and TRBJ2-3; TRBD2 aligns across 10 bases. CDR3 size: 17 residues. Trimming removed 3 bases from V and 1 base from J; junction bases left unmatched: 8. Per germline, CDR1 SGHRS and CDR2 YFSETQ.

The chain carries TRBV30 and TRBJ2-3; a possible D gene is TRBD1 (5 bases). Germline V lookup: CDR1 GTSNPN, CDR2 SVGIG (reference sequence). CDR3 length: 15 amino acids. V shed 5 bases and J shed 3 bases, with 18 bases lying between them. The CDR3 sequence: CAWVGHPGKTDTQYF. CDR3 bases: TGTGCCTGGGTGGGGCACCCAGGGAAGACAGATACGCAGTATTTT. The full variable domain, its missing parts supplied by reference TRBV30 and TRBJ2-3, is SQTIHQWPATLVQPVGSPLSLECTVEGTSNPNLYWYRQAAGRGLQLLFYSVGIGQISSEVPQNLSASRPQDRQFILSSKKLLLSDSGFYLCAWVGHPGKTDTQYFGPGTRLTVL.